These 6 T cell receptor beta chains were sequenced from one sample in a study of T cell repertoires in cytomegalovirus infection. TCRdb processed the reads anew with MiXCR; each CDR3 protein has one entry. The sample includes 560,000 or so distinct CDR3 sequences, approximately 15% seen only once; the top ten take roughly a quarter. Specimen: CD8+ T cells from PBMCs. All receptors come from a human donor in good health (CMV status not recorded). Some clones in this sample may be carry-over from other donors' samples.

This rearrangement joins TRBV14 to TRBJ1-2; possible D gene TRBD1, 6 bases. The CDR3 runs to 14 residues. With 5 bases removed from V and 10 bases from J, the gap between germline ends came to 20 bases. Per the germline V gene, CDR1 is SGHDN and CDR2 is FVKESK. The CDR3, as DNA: TGTGCCAGCAGCTACGGGACATTCGTTAATGCCTACACCTTC. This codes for CASSYGTFVNAYTF.

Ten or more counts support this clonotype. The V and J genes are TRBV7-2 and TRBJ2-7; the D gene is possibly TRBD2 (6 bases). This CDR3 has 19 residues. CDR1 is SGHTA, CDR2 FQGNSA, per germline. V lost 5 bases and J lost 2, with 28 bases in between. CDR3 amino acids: CASSAGHYKVHRGTYEQYF. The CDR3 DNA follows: TGTGCCAGCAGCGCTGGACATTATAAAGTCCATCGCGGGACCTACGAGCAGTACTTC.

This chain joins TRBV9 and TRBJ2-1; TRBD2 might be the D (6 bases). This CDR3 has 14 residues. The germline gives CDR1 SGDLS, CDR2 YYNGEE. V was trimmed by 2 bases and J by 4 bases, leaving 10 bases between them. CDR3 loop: CASSVDGGYNEQFF. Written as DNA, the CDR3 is TGTGCCAGCAGCGTTGACGGGGGATACAATGAGCAGTTCTTC.

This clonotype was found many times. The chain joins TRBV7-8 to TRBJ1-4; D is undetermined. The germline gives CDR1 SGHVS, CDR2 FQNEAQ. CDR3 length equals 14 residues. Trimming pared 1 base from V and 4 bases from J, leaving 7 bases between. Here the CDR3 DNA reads TGTGCCAGCAGCTTAGATCTCCTTAATGAAAAACTGTTTTTT. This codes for CASSLDLLNEKLFF.

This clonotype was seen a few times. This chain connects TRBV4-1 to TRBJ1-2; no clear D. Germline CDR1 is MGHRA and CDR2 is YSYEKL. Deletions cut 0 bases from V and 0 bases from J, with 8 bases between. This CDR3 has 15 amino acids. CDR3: CASSQERSANYGYTF. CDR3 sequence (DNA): TGCGCCAGCAGCCAAGAAAGGTCCGCTAACTATGGCTACACCTTC.

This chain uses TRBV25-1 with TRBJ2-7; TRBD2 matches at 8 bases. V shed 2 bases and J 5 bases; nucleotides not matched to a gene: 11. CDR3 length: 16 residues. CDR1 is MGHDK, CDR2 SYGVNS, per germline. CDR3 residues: CASSERKRENGDEQYF. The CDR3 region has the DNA TGTGCCAGCAGTGAAAGGAAGCGGGAGAACGGTGACGAGCAGTACTTC.